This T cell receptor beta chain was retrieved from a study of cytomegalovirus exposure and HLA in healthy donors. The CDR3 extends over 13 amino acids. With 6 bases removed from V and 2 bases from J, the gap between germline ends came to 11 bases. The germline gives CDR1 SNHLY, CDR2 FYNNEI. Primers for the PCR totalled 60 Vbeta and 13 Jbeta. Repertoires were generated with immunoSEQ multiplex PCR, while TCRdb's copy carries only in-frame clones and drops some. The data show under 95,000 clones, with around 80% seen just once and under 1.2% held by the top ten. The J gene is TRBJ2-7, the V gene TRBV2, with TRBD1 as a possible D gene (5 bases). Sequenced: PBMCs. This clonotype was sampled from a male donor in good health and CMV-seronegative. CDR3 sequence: CASSQGPTYEQYF. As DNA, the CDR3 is TGTGCCAGCAGCCAGGGTCCAACCTACGAGCAGTACTTC.